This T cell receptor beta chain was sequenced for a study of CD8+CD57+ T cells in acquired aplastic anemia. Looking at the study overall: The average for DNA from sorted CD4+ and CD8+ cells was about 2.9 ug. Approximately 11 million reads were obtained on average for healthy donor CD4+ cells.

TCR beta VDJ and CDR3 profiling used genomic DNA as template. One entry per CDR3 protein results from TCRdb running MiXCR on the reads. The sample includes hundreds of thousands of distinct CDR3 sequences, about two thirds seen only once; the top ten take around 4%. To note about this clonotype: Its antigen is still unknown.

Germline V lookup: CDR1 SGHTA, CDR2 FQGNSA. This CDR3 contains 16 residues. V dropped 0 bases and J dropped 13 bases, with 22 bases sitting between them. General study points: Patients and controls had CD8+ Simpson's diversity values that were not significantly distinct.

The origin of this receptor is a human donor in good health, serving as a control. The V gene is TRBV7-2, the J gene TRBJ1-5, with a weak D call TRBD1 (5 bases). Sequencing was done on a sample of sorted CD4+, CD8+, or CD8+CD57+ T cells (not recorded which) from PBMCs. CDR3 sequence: CASSLALVPGTYEQHF. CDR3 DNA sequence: TGTGCCAGCAGCTTAGCCCTGGTTCCAGGGACCTACGAGCAGCATTTT.